These 3 T cell receptor beta chains were all obtained from the same sample, sequenced in a study of blood T cells in healthy people across ages. The authors ran a second PCR of 7 to 11 cycles using a sample-barcoded 5' primer and a J-beta primer mix. A single record per CDR3 protein comes from TCRdb applying MiXCR to the 5' RACE reads. The data contain more than 650,000 distinct CDR3 sequences, roughly 25% of them singletons. These same records also appear under a second study, on T cells of mothers and their children.

What was sequenced was blood. All receptors come from a boy aged 5 to 17 in good health.

This clonotype was picked up a small number of times. J is TRBJ2-2 and V is TRBV6-2 or TRBV6-3, with D hard to call. This CDR3 region has 14 residues. Trimming took 6 bases from V and 6 from J, leaving 14 bases between them. Germline V CDR1 and CDR2: MNHEY, SVGEGT. Here the CDR3 reads CASSPEAKSGELFF. CDR3 nucleotides: TGTGCCAGCAGCCCTGAGGCCAAATCCGGGGAGCTGTTTTTT.

In its sample, this clonotype was seen a few times. V usage is TRBV27 and J usage is TRBJ2-7, with D tentatively TRBD1 (5 bases). CDR3 size: 14 residues. Germline CDR1 and CDR2: MNHEY and SMNVEV (reference sequence). The germline V and J ends were trimmed by 4 bases and 0 bases, with 10 bases remaining between them. The DNA of the CDR3 is TGTGCCAGCAGTTGGGCAGGGCCCTCCTACGAGCAGTACTTC. Translating it yields CASSWAGPSYEQYF.

This clonotype was counted between two and nine times. This chain uses TRBV14 with TRBJ2-5, with 8 bases aligning to TRBD1. The J call is doubtful: the DNA matches TRBJ2-7 better. Germline lookup yields CDR1 SGHDN and CDR2 FVKESK. The CDR3 has 16 residues. CDR3 nucleotides: TGTGCCAGCAGCCAAGAACCGGGACAGGCATCCTACGAGCAGTACTTC. Its protein is CASSQEPGQASYEQYF.